This TCR beta chain is from a study of T cell clonotyping in hematopoietic cell transplantation. Background on the study: Pretransplant recipient samples were taken after cytoreduction. Study-wide findings and caveats: After transplant, recipient diversity fell while pathologically expanded clonotypes grew through day 180. Cells were unsorted, so CD4 and CD8 contributions were not separated.

The sample's time point: recipient sample about 28 days before transplant, after cytoreduction. As concerns this clone: Antigen specificity is unknown.

Profiled with immunoSEQ multiplex PCR; TCRdb holds only in-frame clones, not every one. The sample consists of tens of thousands of clones, 95% to 97% of them appearing once. The CDR3 loop spans 16 amino acids. Trimming removed 4 bases at V and 0 bases at J, with 14 bases between. In germline, CDR1 is SEHNR, CDR2 FQNEAQ (reference sequence). This TCR came from a woman in her forties or fifties with acute myeloid leukemia. Some clones in this sample may be carry-over from other donors' samples. The sequencing used peripheral blood mononuclear cells, collected before stem cell transplant. This sequence joins TRBV7-9 and TRBJ2-3; a possible D gene is TRBD2 (6 bases). CDR3 nucleotides: TGTGCCAGCAGCTCTCCGGGAGCCCCTAGCACAGATACGCAGTATTTT. Translating gives CASSSPGAPSTDTQYF.